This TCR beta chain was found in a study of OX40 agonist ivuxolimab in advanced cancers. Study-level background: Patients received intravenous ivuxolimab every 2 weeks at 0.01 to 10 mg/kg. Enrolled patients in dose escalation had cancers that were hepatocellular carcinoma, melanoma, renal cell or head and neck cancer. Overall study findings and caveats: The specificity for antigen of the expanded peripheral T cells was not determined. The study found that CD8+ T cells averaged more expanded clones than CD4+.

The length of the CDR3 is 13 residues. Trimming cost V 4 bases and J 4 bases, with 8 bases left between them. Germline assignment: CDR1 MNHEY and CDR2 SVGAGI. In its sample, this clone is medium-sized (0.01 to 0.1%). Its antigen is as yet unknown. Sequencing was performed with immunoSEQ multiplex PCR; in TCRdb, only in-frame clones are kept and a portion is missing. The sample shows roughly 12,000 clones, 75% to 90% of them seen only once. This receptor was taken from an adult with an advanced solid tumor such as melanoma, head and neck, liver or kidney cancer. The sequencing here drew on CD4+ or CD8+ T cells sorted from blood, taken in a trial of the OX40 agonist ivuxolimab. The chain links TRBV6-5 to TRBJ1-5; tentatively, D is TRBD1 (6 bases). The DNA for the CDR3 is TGTGCCAGCAGTTGGGGGCCTAATCAGCCCCAGCATTTT. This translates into CASSWGPNQPQHF.